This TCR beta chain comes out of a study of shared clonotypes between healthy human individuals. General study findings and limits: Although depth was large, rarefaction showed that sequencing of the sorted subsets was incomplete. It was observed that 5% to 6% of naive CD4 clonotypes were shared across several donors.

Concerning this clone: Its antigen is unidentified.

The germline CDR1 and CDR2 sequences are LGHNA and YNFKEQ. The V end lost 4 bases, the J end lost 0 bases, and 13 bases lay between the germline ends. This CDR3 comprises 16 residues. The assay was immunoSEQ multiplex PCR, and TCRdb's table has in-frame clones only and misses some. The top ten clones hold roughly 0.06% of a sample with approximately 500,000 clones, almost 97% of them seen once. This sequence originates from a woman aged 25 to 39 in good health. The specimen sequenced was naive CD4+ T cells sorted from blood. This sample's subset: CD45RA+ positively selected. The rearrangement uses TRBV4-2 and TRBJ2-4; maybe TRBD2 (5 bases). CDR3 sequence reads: CASSRVGVLAKNIQYF. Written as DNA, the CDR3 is TGTGCCAGCAGCCGAGTCGGGGTACTAGCCAAAAACATTCAGTACTTC.